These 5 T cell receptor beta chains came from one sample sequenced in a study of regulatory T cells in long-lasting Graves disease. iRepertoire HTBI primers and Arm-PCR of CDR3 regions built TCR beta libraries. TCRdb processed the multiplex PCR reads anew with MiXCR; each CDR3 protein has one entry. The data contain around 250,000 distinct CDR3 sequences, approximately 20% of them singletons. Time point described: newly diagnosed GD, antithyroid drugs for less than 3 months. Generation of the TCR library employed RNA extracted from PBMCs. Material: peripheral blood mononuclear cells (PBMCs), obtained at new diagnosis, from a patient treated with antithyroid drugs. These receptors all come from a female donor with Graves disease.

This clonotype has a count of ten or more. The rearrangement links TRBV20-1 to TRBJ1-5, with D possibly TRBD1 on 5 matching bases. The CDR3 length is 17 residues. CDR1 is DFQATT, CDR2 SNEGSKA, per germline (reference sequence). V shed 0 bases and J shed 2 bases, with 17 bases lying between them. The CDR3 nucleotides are TGCAGTGCTAGAGATCTGGGGGGTCCAACGGGCAATCAGCCCCAGCATTTT. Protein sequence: CSARDLGGPTGNQPQHF.

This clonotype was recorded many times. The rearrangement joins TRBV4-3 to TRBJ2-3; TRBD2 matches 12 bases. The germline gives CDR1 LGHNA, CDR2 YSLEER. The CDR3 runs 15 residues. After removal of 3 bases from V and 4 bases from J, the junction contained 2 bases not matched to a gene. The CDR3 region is CASSQGLAGPDTQYF. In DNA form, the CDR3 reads TGCGCCAGCAGCCAGGGACTAGCGGGTCCAGATACGCAGTATTTT.

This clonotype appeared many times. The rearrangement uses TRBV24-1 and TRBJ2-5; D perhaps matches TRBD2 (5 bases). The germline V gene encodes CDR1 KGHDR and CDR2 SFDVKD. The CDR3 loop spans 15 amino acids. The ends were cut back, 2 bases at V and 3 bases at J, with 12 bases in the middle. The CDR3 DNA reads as TGTGCCACCAGTGATTCCGGGGAGACTAAAGAGACCCAGTACTTC. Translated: CATSDSGETKETQYF.

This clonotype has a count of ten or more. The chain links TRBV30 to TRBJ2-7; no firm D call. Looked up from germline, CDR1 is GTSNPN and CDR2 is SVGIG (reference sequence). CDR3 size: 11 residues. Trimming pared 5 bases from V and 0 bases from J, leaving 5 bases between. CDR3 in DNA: TGTGCCTGGGGATCCTCCTACGAGCAGTACTTC. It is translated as CAWGSSYEQYF.

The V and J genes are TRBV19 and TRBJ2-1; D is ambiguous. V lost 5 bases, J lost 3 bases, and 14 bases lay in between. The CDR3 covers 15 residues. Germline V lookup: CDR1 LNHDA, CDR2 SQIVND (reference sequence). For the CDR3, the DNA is TGTGCCAGTAGTCGTGCTGGCGGAGTCTACAATGAGCAGTTCTTC. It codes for CASSRAGGVYNEQFF.